Detailed here is one T cell receptor beta chain. What this receptor recognizes is not known. No qualities accompany the bases; no much larger clone lies one base away. The protocol used for the library was the immunoSEQ multiplex PCR assay. For the multiplex PCR, a mixture combining 60 forward primers for TCR Vbeta segments and 13 reverse primers for TCR Jbeta segments was used. Amplification of the CDR3 region of rearranged TCR beta genes was performed with a multiplex PCR assay on genomic DNA. On the Illumina HiSeq System, the amplified TCR beta libraries were sequenced as 87-base-pair reads. As for how the authors treated the data: Across the 670 or so repertoires, a later analysis counted tens of millions of unique TCR beta chains, approximately 10 million of which were shared by at least two donors. Raw reads were error-corrected and collapsed into unique sequences with a nearest-neighbor algorithm that merged closely related sequences to remove PCR and sequencing errors. V, D and J gene segments were assigned by aligning CDR3 sequences to IMGT reference sequences. For a sequence to be retained, a match of at least six nucleotides was required to both a V gene segment and a J gene segment. Rearrangements were classified as productive when the CDR3 lacked stop codons and remained in frame with V and J, and all other rearrangements were classified as non-productive. CDR3 was defined by IMGT convention, running from the second conserved V-encoded cysteine to the conserved J-encoded phenylalanine. The earlier analysis of 587 of the donors excluded any sequence lacking an unambiguous match to a single V gene segment. In an earlier analysis of some 590 of the donors, V segments were called functional above 56.7% productive rearrangements and were called segregating when the between-donor standard deviation exceeded 5%. A statistical classification framework was built to diagnose cytomegalovirus status from the catalog of TCR beta chain sequences. In a later analysis, TCR nucleotide sequences were compared against IMGT/GENE-DB human TR gene sequences so that V and J genes could be assigned. In a later analysis, CDR3 sequences and most-parsimonious VDJ recombination scenarios were assigned using the TCRdist pipeline. In a later analysis, each TCR beta chain was defined by its CDR3 amino acid sequence together with its V-gene family, and reads lacking a unique V-gene family were excluded. A later analysis removed several hundred highly shared, low-generation-probability nucleotide sequences to deal with suspected cross-contamination and a sequencing artifact. In a later analysis, a clonal expansion index was calculated for each public chain from normalized within-repertoire ranks of inferred template counts. Generation probabilities in a later analysis came from a VDJ recombination model fitted to out-of-frame rearrangements, and those results were checked against IGoR. A later analysis scored TCR-TCR, TCR-HLA and TCR-CMV co-occurrence with hypergeometric tests, applying a repertoire-size bias correction to TCR pairs. In a later analysis, false discovery rates were estimated by permuting HLA or CMV assignments 20 times. A later analysis grouped co-occurring TCRs with DBSCAN, adding TCRdist sequence similarity when clustering within HLA-allele-positive subsets. For co-occurrence clustering, repertoires with fewer than 30,000 or more than 120,000 public chains were excluded, along with a handful of repertoires with anomalous nucleotide sharing. Imported from immuneACCESS, the table was reduced by TCRdb to in-frame sequences with V and J called. These copies leave out some clones; in studies compared against another copy, an unresolved V gene accounts for under half, and the cause of the remainder is not known. V and J calls plus clone size are reproduced from that table; the DNA served to infer D and trimming. The sample yields tens of thousands of clones; around 76% were counted once. Around 6% of the sample lies in the top ten.

The sample belongs to a study of cytomegalovirus exposure and HLA in healthy donors (dated by TCRdb to about 2017). The study in broad terms: An earlier analysis of several hundred of the donors reported roughly 300 Gb of sequence data and around 120 million unique TCR beta sequences obtained from around 170 million T cells. Roughly 300 gigabases of sequencing data and 75 million to 85 million unique TCR sequences made up an early release that covered roughly 670 HLA-typed donors. Of the 300 to 400 genotyped donors, approximately 82% fell in the genetic ancestry cluster associated with self-reported Caucasian donors. The study was designed to test whether signatures of past pathogen exposure could be identified by cataloging public T cell receptors. The study profiled the T cell repertoires of 666 subjects by immunosequencing and related them to cytomegalovirus serostatus. A separate validation cohort of 100 to 150 different subjects was used in addition to the roughly 720-subject first cohort. The study combined high-throughput TCR immunosequencing, statistical association of individual TCRs with disease status, and machine learning to predict cytomegalovirus infection status. A later analysis re-examined previously published TCR beta repertoires from more than 550 donors and added high-resolution HLA genotyping to investigate patterns of TCR occurrence. Rather than using new phenotypic data, the later analysis identified candidate immune exposures from TCR beta sequences and from how often those sequences occurred across donors. An earlier analysis of nearly 600 of the donors applied high-throughput TCR beta sequencing to assess whether each TCR beta V gene segment acted as functional or pseudogenic. Donor age, sex, ethnicity and CMV serostatus were compiled together with the repertoire data. A later genetic analysis took genome-wide SNP genotypes for about 65% of the roughly 670 donors and used that subset as a discovery cohort. All discovery cohort repertoires had been generated on a single sequencing platform. HLA typing covered class I and class II loci at four-digit resolution. The number of typed donors differed by locus: roughly 629-640 for A, B, C, DRB1 and DQB1; about 520 for DQA1; around 580 for DPA1; and about 450 for DPB1. Because of strong linkage in the cohort, a few DR-DQ haplotypes were treated as single units for association and clustering. Across approximately 400 genotyped donors of the cohort, an average of roughly 230,000 unique TCR beta nucleotide sequences per donor were sequenced, and roughly a sixth of those sequences were non-productive.

The cohort comprised around 690 healthy bone marrow donors. All cohort members were sampled while nominally healthy, although unrecorded immune exposures were likely present. The donor tested CMV seropositive, placing the donor among the 250 to 350 seropositive members of the cohort. A peripheral blood sample was collected from each donor, and TCR beta sequencing was performed on peripheral blood mononuclear cells. The Qiagen DNeasy Blood Extraction Kit was used to extract genomic DNA from the blood cell samples. The research as a whole found: A later analysis found that HLA-associated TCR beta chains were more clonally expanded and had lower generation probabilities than equally common non-associated chains. In a later analysis, several top co-occurrence clusters were reported to appear linked to parvovirus B19, influenza, CMV and Epstein-Barr virus. Because counts were too low, seventeen rarely observed V segments, including chromosome 9 orphons, were excluded from the earlier analysis of some 540 of the donors. In a later analysis, TCR association rates were found to vary across HLA loci, with the most associated TCRs seen for DRB1 alleles and the fewest for HLA-C alleles. HLA typing was unavailable for some donors at each locus, so association tests used only the typed subset. The classifier was reported to diagnose cytomegalovirus status with high specificity and sensitivity in both the original and validation cohorts. In a later analysis, 16,951 TCR beta sequences were associated with specific HLA alleles at a false discovery rate of 0.05. Linkage disequilibrium might explain the correlated functional status among segregating V segments, but an unknown experimental factor could not be ruled out. A later genetic analysis associated a missense DCLRE1C variant with V-gene and J-gene trimming of TCR beta chains, and an independent cohort replicated the association. According to a later genetic analysis, donors in an Asian-associated ancestry cluster had fewer N-insertions in productive TCRs than the approximately 670-donor mean. Across donors, most TCR sequences were observed very rarely, whereas some public TCRs were present in many individuals. A further reported finding was that TCR beta sequences accurately predicted the HLA-A and HLA-B alleles for most subjects in the first cohort. Most CMV-associated TCR beta chains appeared to be HLA-restricted in a later analysis, and the HLA associations seemed to be driven largely by CMV exposure. A cluster of highly shared sequence variants was judged likely to be a technical artifact of the sequencing pipeline. Assigning TCR associations to individual alleles was difficult when HLA alleles, especially DR and DQ, strongly co-occurred. Roughly uniform sequencing depth across donors was assumed in presence/absence analyses, although this assumption may not hold. The only immune exposure information available for the cohort was CMV serostatus. The 87-base-pair reads could not distinguish some IMGT-functional V segments, including TRBV6-2 and TRBV6-3, so those segments were excluded. The study listed 164 TCR beta chains as associated with cytomegalovirus. The authors suggested that the approach could potentially be generalized to other disease states and immunological phenotypes. In this cohort, only TCR beta chains were sequenced, and detectable features were limited by the absence of alpha or paired-chain data. An earlier analysis of some 560 of the donors showed that most TCR beta V segments appeared in productive rearrangements either about 87% or about 30% of the time, which broadly matched IMGT annotations. In vitro tests confirmed that a few of the cytomegalovirus-associated TCR beta chains recognize cytomegalovirus antigens.

V and J lose 4 bases and 4 bases, and a span of 7 bases separates them. The CDR3 sequence holds 12 residues, the cysteine and phenylalanine included. The retained sequence is limited to the CDR3, 36 bases, with the frame set at the first base. The germline V gene provides CDR1 SNHLY and CDR2 FYNNEI. The chain is encoded by TRBV2 joined to TRBJ1-1; the D segment cannot be called with confidence. The receptor was derived from a male donor in good health and CMV-seropositive. The material sequenced was PBMCs. The base sequence is TGTGCCAGCAGTGGGGAGGCCACTGAAGCTTTCTTT. This encodes CASSGEATEAFF.